The 3 T cell receptor beta chains reported below all come from one sample, sequenced in a study of early stage breast cancer tumors. Repertoires were generated with immunoSEQ multiplex PCR, while TCRdb's copy carries only in-frame clones and drops some. The sample has a few thousand clones, about 70% seen once. The sequenced material came from breast tumor tissue. The receptors here all came from a person in their sixties or seventies with breast cancer.

V and J are TRBV27 and TRBJ2-1; TRBD1 is a possible D gene (5 bases). The CDR3 has 16 residues. CDR1 is MNHEY and CDR2 is SMNVEV in the germline V gene (reference sequence). Trimming left V 0 bases short and J 7 bases short, with 16 bases between. As DNA, the CDR3 is TGTGCCAGCAGTTTATCGGGGCCAAACAGGTGGAATGAGCAGTTCTTC. Translation gives CASSLSGPNRWNEQFF.

J is TRBJ2-7 and V is TRBV5-1; 10 bases map to TRBD2. Germline V CDR1 and CDR2: SGHRS, YFSETQ. With V trimmed by 3 bases and J by 0 bases, 3 bases remained unmatched. The CDR3 totals 15 residues. The DNA for the CDR3 is TGCGCCAGCAGCTGGGGACTAGCGAGCTCCTACGAGCAGTACTTC. This encodes CASSWGLASSYEQYF.

This clone was seen only a few times. This chain uses TRBV5-1 with TRBJ2-7, with a possible D match to TRBD1 (5 bases). The CDR3 has 15 residues. Trimming cost V 4 bases and J 6 bases, with 20 bases left between them. Germline V gene data show CDR1 as SGHRS and CDR2 as YFSETQ. The chain's CDR3 is CASSKDVTAFAEQYF. For the CDR3, the DNA is TGCGCCAGCAGCAAGGACGTGACAGCCTTCGCCGAGCAGTACTTC.